This is a list of T cell receptor beta chains from one sample in a study of blood T cell repertoires in COVID-19. Clones were sequenced by immunoSEQ multiplex PCR, and TCRdb holds only the in-frame ones, with some missing. This table holds approximately 150,000 clones, 80% to 90% found once. Sequencing was carried out using peripheral blood. These receptor sequences come from a man older than 75 with acute or convalescent COVID-19. CDR3s include the opening cysteine and the closing phenylalanine or tryptophan. A D gene is named only where the DNA matches it firmly. Clone size, where shown, is once, few, many, or a class for clones that have expanded.

j_call v_call clone_size d_call cdr3_nt cdr3_aa
TRBJ2-7 TRBV25-1 . TRBD1 TGTGCCAGCAGAGTGACAGGGAGAGTCAACGAGCAGTACTTC CASRVTGRVNEQYF
TRBJ2-7 TRBV28 . TRBD1 TGTGCCAGCAGCTCGGACAGGCCCGAGCAGTACTTC CASSSDRPEQYF
TRBJ2-2 TRBV15 . . TGTGCCACCAGCAGAGACCGAGAGAACACCGGGGAGCTGTTTTTT CATSRDRENTGELFF
TRBJ2-7 TRBV6-5 . TRBD1 TGTGCCAGCAGCGGGAACAATGGACAGGTCCCCGAGCAGTACTTC CASSGNNGQVPEQYF
TRBJ2-1 TRBV7-3 . TRBD1 TGTGCCAGCAGCTTAATGGGGGGGGGAACAGGGGGCGATCAGTTCTTC CASSLMGGGTGGDQFF
TRBJ1-1 TRBV4-1 . . TGCGCCAGCAGCCAAGAAGGTCCCCACACAGGGTCTGAAGCTTTCTTT CASSQEGPHTGSEAFF
TRBJ2-1 TRBV7-8 . TRBD2 TGTGCCAGCAGCCCGGGACTAGCGGTCTACAATGAGCAGTTCTTC CASSPGLAVYNEQFF
TRBJ2-7 TRBV11-2 . . TGTGCCAGCAGCGGTACAGGGTTCTACGAGCAGTACTTC CASSGTGFYEQYF
TRBJ1-2 TRBV6-1 . . TGTGCCAGCAGTGAGGGGGCGTATGGCTACACCTTC CASSEGAYGYTF
TRBJ2-7 TRBV19 . TRBD1 TGTGCCAGTAGGAAAACAGGGGATCGGCACGAGCAGTACTTC CASRKTGDRHEQYF
TRBJ2-1 TRBV7-9 . TRBD1 TGTGCCAGCCCTCGACTCGGGACAGTTAGTTTTAATGAGCAGTTCTTC CASPRLGTVSFNEQFF
TRBJ2-5 TRBV30 . . TGTGCCTGGAGTGTACAGTCCAGCCAAGAGACCCAGTACTTC CAWSVQSSQETQYF
TRBJ1-1 TRBV27 . . TGTGCCAGCACTCCCCGGGGGGGTTACACTGAAGCTTTCTTT CASTPRGGYTEAFF
TRBJ2-5 TRBV7-6 . TRBD1 TGTGCCAGCAGCTTAGGACAGGGGGAGGGAGAGACCCAGTACTTC CASSLGQGEGETQYF
TRBJ1-4 TRBV28 . . TGTGCCAGCAGTTACAGGGCAACTAATGAAAAACTGTTTTTT CASSYRATNEKLFF
TRBJ2-3 TRBV29-1 . . TGCGGTTTAAGGCGGGCAGTGACAGATACGCAGTATTTT CGLRRAVTDTQYF
TRBJ2-5 TRBV5-6 . . TGTGCCAGCAGCTCGGTACTAGCCGGGGAGACCCAGTACTTC CASSSVLAGETQYF
TRBJ2-5 TRBV4-1 . . TGCGCCAGCAGCTCGTTGTTCCAAGAGACCCAGTACTTC CASSSLFQETQYF
TRBJ2-3 TRBV5-1 . . TGCGCCAGCAGCTTTGGGGGGTCCGGGAAGGCAGATACGCAGTATTTT CASSFGGSGKADTQYF
TRBJ2-5 TRBV5-8 . TRBD2 TGTGCCAGCAGCTTGCTGGGACTAGCGGGTGGGGAGACCCAGTACTTC CASSLLGLAGGETQYF
TRBJ2-7 TRBV2 . . TGTGCCAGCAGTCCCACCTACCCCCCCTACGAGCAGTACTTC CASSPTYPPYEQYF
TRBJ1-3 TRBV4-1 . TRBD1 TGCGCCAGCAGCCAGCCTACAGGGGGCTCTGGAAACACCATATATTTT CASSQPTGGSGNTIYF
TRBJ2-5 TRBV2 few . TGTGCCAGCAGTGAGCAGAGGCTTAGTCAAGAGACCCAGTACTTC CASSEQRLSQETQYF
TRBJ1-6 TRBV5-1 . TRBD1 TGCGCCAGCAGCTTGGAGGGACAGAGAAATTCACCCCTCCACTTT CASSLEGQRNSPLHF
TRBJ2-1 TRBV6-6 few TRBD2 TGTGCCAGCAGTCTACAAGGGGGGACTAGCGGCCTCTCGCGTGAGCAGTTCTTC CASSLQGGTSGLSREQFF
TRBJ1-3 TRBV9 . . TGTGCCAGCAGCGAGGGGATCTACCACTCTGGAAACACCATATATTTT CASSEGIYHSGNTIYF
TRBJ2-3 TRBV5-1 . TRBD2 TGCGCCAGCAGCTTGGTAGCGGGATCTGTAGATACGCAGTATTTT CASSLVAGSVDTQYF